The source of this T cell receptor (beta chain) is a study of CD8 T cells in Susac syndrome. The study, taken as a whole, reports: Only a relatively small number of individuals were included in the TCR sequencing and HLA analysis.

Control patients had untreated stable or active relapsing-remitting multiple sclerosis by revised McDonald criteria. TEMRA cells were FACS-enriched, while CD8+ and CD4+ T cells were negatively isolated. As to this clonotype: Its antigen is not known.

Germline values: CDR1 GTSNPN, CDR2 SVGIG (reference sequence). The length of the CDR3 is 14 residues. Trimming shortened V by 4 bases and J by 2 bases, and 11 bases separated the two germline ends. Reverse transcription of 0.5 to 1 ug RNA used random hexamers. immunoSEQ multiplex PCR amplified TCR beta CDR3 across 54 Vbeta, 13 Jbeta. TCRdb redid the calling of the immunoSEQ multiplex PCR reads with MiXCR, one entry per CDR3 protein. This sample has about 210,000 distinct CDR3 sequences, with just under 95% found just once. The sequenced material came from CD4+ T cells from PBMCs. This clonotype originated in a human donor with multiple sclerosis. The chain carries TRBV30 and TRBJ2-2; D is uncertain. The chain's CDR3 is CAWKGDINTGELFF. CDR3 nucleotides: TGTGCCTGGAAAGGCGACATCAACACCGGGGAGCTGTTTTTT.